One sample yielded the 30 T cell receptor beta chains listed below, sequenced in a study of cytomegalovirus exposure and HLA in healthy donors. PCR primers comprised 60 Vbeta and 13 Jbeta primers. TCRdb's copy holds only in-frame clones and misses some; the assay was immunoSEQ multiplex PCR. The top ten clones hold 11% of a sample with about 120,000 clones, less than 80% of them seen once. The material sequenced was PBMCs. Source of these receptors: a woman aged 45-59 years in good health and CMV-seropositive.

The rearrangement joins TRBV27 to TRBJ2-5, with D perhaps TRBD1 (6 bases). The ends were cut back, 3 bases at V and 4 bases at J, with 9 bases in the middle. Germline V gene lookup returns CDR1 MNHEY and CDR2 SMNVEV (reference sequence). There are 13 residues in the CDR3. The CDR3 DNA reads as TGTGCCAGCAGTTTTGGGGGCGGAGAGACCCAGTACTTC. Amino acid sequence: CASSFGGGETQYF.

In DNA form, the CDR3 reads TGTGCCAGCAGCCTTACCTGGACAGGTCCTTTCATGAACACTGAAGCTTTCTTT. Translation: CASSLTWTGPFMNTEAFF. The rearrangement links TRBV27 to TRBJ1-1, with 7 bases fitting TRBD1. The CDR3 is made up of 18 amino acids. After removal of 6 bases from V and 0 bases from J, the junction contained 16 bases not matched to a gene. The germline V gene has CDR1 MNHEY and CDR2 SMNVEV (reference sequence).

This clone was detected only a few times. The genes are TRBV7-2 and TRBJ2-7; 9 bases match TRBD1. Germline-derived CDR1 and CDR2 are SGHTA and FQGNSA. After removal of 4 bases from V and 3 bases from J, the junction contained 4 bases not matched to a gene. The CDR3 runs to 14 residues. CDR3 sequence reads: CASSSGTGNYEQYF. CDR3 bases: TGTGCCAGCAGCTCCGGGACAGGGAACTACGAGCAGTACTTC.

The chain links TRBV5-4 to TRBJ2-7; D possibly corresponds to TRBD2 (6 bases). V was clipped by 4 bases and J by 1 base, with 12 bases between them. This CDR3 is 14 amino acids long. Germline loops: CDR1 SGHNT, CDR2 YYREEE (reference sequence). The CDR3: CASSLAGTSYEQYF. CDR3 nucleotide sequence: TGTGCCAGCAGCCTGGCGGGGACTTCCTACGAGCAGTACTTC.

CDR3: CASSQDPGQGVFEQYF. The CDR3 DNA reads as TGCGCCAGCAGCCAAGATCCCGGACAGGGGGTCTTCGAGCAGTACTTC. The genes are TRBV4-1 and TRBJ2-7; TRBD1 aligns across 10 bases. This CDR3 is 16 amino acids long. Germline lookup yields CDR1 MGHRA and CDR2 YSYEKL. The trim removed 0 bases at V and 6 bases at J, leaving 8 bases unmatched.

In this sample, this clone turned up a few times. The chain uses TRBV5-1 and TRBJ2-1; 9 positions match TRBD1. CDR1 and CDR2 (germline): SGHRS, YFSETQ. The CDR3 is made up of 15 amino acids. The V segment lost 3 bases and the J segment 0 bases; nucleotides outside the gene matches: 1. The CDR3 DNA reads TGCGCCAGCAGCTCGGGACAGGGCTCCTACAATGAGCAGTTCTTC. It yields the protein CASSSGQGSYNEQFF.

This chain connects TRBV5-1 to TRBJ1-4, with a possible D match to TRBD1 (5 bases). The CDR3 is made up of 15 amino acids. V was cut by 4 bases and J by 5 bases, with 15 bases left in between. Looked up from germline, CDR1 is SGHRS and CDR2 is YFSETQ. CDR3 in amino acids: CASSSGGSGNEKLFF. The CDR3 region has the DNA TGCGCCAGCAGCAGCGGGGGGTCGGGGAATGAAAAACTGTTTTTT.

V is TRBV23-1 and J is TRBJ2-1; D might be TRBD1 (5 bases). TRBV23-1 is sorted into the ORF group, with uncertain function. The CDR3 is 16 amino acids. Trimming stripped 0 bases from V and 6 bases from J, with 15 bases between. The DNA of the CDR3 is TGCGCCAGCAGTCAATCCCCGCAGGGTATATCCAATGAGCAGTTCTTC. Encoded protein: CASSQSPQGISNEQFF.

The chain combines TRBV15 with TRBJ2-7, with a possible D match to TRBD1 (6 bases). The CDR3 is 15 amino acids. The V end lost 0 bases, the J end lost 1 base, and 10 bases lay between the germline ends. The germline V gene has CDR1 LNHNV and CDR2 YYDKDF (reference sequence). The CDR3 sequence is CATSREGTKSYEQYF. CDR3 bases: TGTGCCACCAGCAGAGAGGGGACAAAATCCTACGAGCAGTACTTC.

With regard to this clone: Other DNA sequences in this specimen translate into the identical CDR3. The J gene is TRBJ1-1, the V gene TRBV7-9; TRBD1 matches 7 bases. V gave up 5 bases and J gave up 3 bases; unmatched junction bases: 3. Germline V CDR1 and CDR2: SEHNR, FQNEAQ (reference sequence). There are 13 residues in the CDR3. In DNA, the CDR3 is TGTGCCAGCAGCCTAACAGGGGACACTGAAGCTTTCTTT. This codes for CASSLTGDTEAFF.

The chain combines TRBV18 with TRBJ1-5; D may be TRBD1 (5 bases). Germline V gives CDR1 KGHSH, CDR2 LQKENI. The CDR3 sequence is 14 residues long. Trimming removed 2 bases from V and 5 bases from J, with 10 bases in between. For the CDR3, the DNA is TGTGCCAGCTCACCAGGGGGGGGTGATCAGCCCCAGCATTTT. It encodes CASSPGGGDQPQHF.

The chain employs TRBV19 and TRBJ1-2, with a weak D call TRBD1 (6 bases). This CDR3 is 18 amino acids long. Germline CDR1 is LNHDA and CDR2 is SQIVND (reference sequence). V shed 6 bases and J shed 5 bases, with 28 bases lying between them. CDR3 in amino acids: CASSPDRMRPGWGYGYTF. The CDR3 region has the DNA TGTGCCAGTAGCCCGGACAGAATGCGGCCCGGGTGGGGTTATGGCTACACCTTC.

The chain uses TRBV19 and TRBJ2-7; 9 nucleotides match TRBD1. Germline lookup yields CDR1 LNHDA and CDR2 SQIVND (reference sequence). The CDR3 loop spans 16 amino acids. After removal of 3 bases from V and 2 bases from J, the junction contained 8 bases not matched to a gene. CDR3 residues: CASSIASGQGAYEQYF. The CDR3 coding sequence is TGTGCCAGTAGTATCGCCTCGGGACAGGGTGCCTACGAGCAGTACTTC.

There are a few counts of this clone. The V call is TRBV7-8, the J call TRBJ1-3, with TRBD1 as a possible D gene (6 bases). Germline CDR1 and CDR2: SGHVS and FQNEAQ. This CDR3 comprises 20 residues. The V gene lost 4 bases and the J gene lost 2 bases, with 27 bases spanning the gap. The CDR3 coding sequence is TGTGCCAGCAGCTCCACCGTTGGACAGAGGACGGGGATAGCTGGAAACACCATATATTTT. It specifies CASSSTVGQRTGIAGNTIYF.

This chain connects TRBV6-6 to TRBJ1-6, with no clear D. This CDR3 is built from 13 residues. Germline V CDR1 and CDR2: MNHNY, SVGAGI (reference sequence). Trimming left V 2 bases short and J 8 bases short, with 7 bases between. The CDR3 DNA reads as TGTGCCAGCAGTTACATCACGGATTCACCCCTCCACTTT. Protein product: CASSYITDSPLHF.

The J gene is TRBJ2-2, the V gene TRBV6-1; 7 nucleotides line up with TRBD1. With V trimmed by 2 bases and J by 5 bases, 11 bases remained unmatched. Germline CDR1 and CDR2: MNHNS and SASEGT. The CDR3 is 17 amino acids. CDR3 coding DNA: TGTGCCAGCAGTGAATTCGCCGCCAGACAGGGAACCGGGGAGCTGTTTTTT. It encodes CASSEFAARQGTGELFF.

The chain joins TRBV5-6 to TRBJ1-1; the match to TRBD1 covers 7 bases. There are 13 residues in the CDR3. V shed 0 bases, J shed 11 bases, and the junction held 7 bases outside the gene matches. Germline assignment: CDR1 SGHDT and CDR2 YYEEEE. Written as DNA, the CDR3 is TGTGCCAGCAGCTTGGTTGAATTACAGGGGGCTTTCTTT. It codes for CASSLVELQGAFF.

V and J are TRBV5-1 and TRBJ1-1; D ambiguous. Trimming cost V 4 bases and J 0 bases, with 10 bases left between them. The CDR3 extends over 14 amino acids. Germline V gene data show CDR1 as SGHRS and CDR2 as YFSETQ. CDR3: CASSRGGLNTEAFF. The CDR3 region has the DNA TGCGCCAGCAGCCGCGGAGGGCTGAACACTGAAGCTTTCTTT.

V usage is TRBV7-9 and J usage is TRBJ2-1; 10 bases fit TRBD2. The CDR3 is 18 amino acids. V shed 5 bases, J shed 7 bases, and the junction held 17 bases outside the gene matches. In germline, CDR1 is SEHNR, CDR2 FQNEAQ (reference sequence). CDR3: CASSPPTRTSGNMNEQFF. In DNA, the CDR3 is TGTGCCAGCAGCCCCCCAACTCGAACTAGCGGGAATATGAATGAGCAGTTCTTC.

This clone turned up a few times. The chain recombines TRBV10-3 with TRBJ2-3, with 7 bases aligning to TRBD2. Looked up from germline, CDR1 is ENHRY and CDR2 is SYGVKD. The CDR3 is 15 residues long. J gave up 9 bases and V 2 bases, and 11 bases lay outside the gene matches. Written as DNA, the CDR3 is TGTGCCATCAGTGAGGTGCGGGAGAGTCCAGGAACGCAGTATTTT. It codes for CAISEVRESPGTQYF.

The rearrangement joins TRBV6-5 to TRBJ2-2, with TRBD2 matching 11 bases. CDR1 is MNHEY and CDR2 is SVGAGI in the germline V gene. The V gene end was trimmed by 4 bases and the J gene end by 15 bases; junction bases not matched to a gene: 7. The CDR3 has 13 amino acids. The CDR3 DNA follows: TGTGCCAGCAGTTCAACTAGCGGGAGTCGGTTGTTTTTT. Translated, it gives CASSSTSGSRLFF.

This clone turned up a few times. Other nucleotide sequences in the sample specify the same CDR3. This chain joins TRBV11-2 and TRBJ2-6, with D possibly matching TRBD1 (5 bases). The CDR3 is 15 residues long. Germline values: CDR1 SGHAT, CDR2 FQNNGV. V was pared by 2 bases and J by 4 bases, with 9 bases between. The CDR3 DNA reads as TGTGCCAGCAGCTTACAGGGATCCGGGGCCAACGTCCTGACTTTC. Translating it yields CASSLQGSGANVLTF.

The rearrangement links TRBV7-6 to TRBJ2-3, with 9 bases fitting TRBD2. CDR1 is SGHVS and CDR2 is FNYEAQ in the germline V gene. The CDR3 sequence is 17 residues long. Trimming at V came to 0 bases and at J to 3 bases, leaving 7 bases not matched to a gene. CDR3 residues: CASSLAYTAGGTDTQYF. The CDR3 nucleotides are TGTGCCAGCAGCTTAGCGTATACGGCGGGAGGGACAGATACGCAGTATTTT.

Comment on this clone: This sample also contains other DNA sequences that code for the same CDR3. The genes are TRBV6-1 and TRBJ1-4; no definite D call. V lost 0 bases and J lost 0, with 5 bases in between. CDR3 size: 15 residues. CDR1 and CDR2 (germline): MNHNS, SASEGT. In DNA form, the CDR3 reads TGTGCCAGCAGTGAAGCGTCCGCAACTAATGAAAAACTGTTTTTT. It specifies CASSEASATNEKLFF.

This clone has only a few counts. The rearrangement uses TRBV30 and TRBJ1-3; D remains ambiguous. The CDR3 is 13 residues long. Germline V gene lookup returns CDR1 GTSNPN and CDR2 SVGIG (reference sequence). Trimming took 5 bases from V and 3 from J, leaving 11 bases between them. The CDR3 DNA reads as TGTGCCTGGCGAACAAGAAGTGGAAACACCATATATTTT. Encoded protein: CAWRTRSGNTIYF.

The CDR3 loop is CASSLTGQAVNEQFF. The CDR3 DNA sequence: TGTGCCAGCAGCTTAACTGGACAGGCTGTAAATGAGCAGTTCTTC. This chain joins TRBV7-3 and TRBJ2-1; 7 positions match TRBD1. With V trimmed by 0 bases and J by 7 bases, 6 bases remained unmatched. The germline V gene has CDR1 SGHTA and CDR2 FQGTGA. The CDR3 has 15 residues.

Details on this clone: The germline gene is not matched at one end of the junction; a read error may be the cause. The V gene is TRBV6-1, the J gene TRBJ2-7, with TRBD2 matching over 7 bases. The CDR3 covers 14 residues. The germline gives CDR1 MNHNS, CDR2 SASEGT. Here the CDR3 DNA reads TGTGCCAGCAGCGAAGGACTAGTATTGTACGAGCAGTACTTC. Encoded protein: CASSEGLVLYEQYF.

The chain uses TRBV4-2 and TRBJ1-1, with D uncertain. Germline CDR1 reads LGHNA; CDR2 reads YNFKEQ. Trimming pared 2 bases from V and 8 bases from J, leaving 9 bases between. The CDR3 spans 12 residues. CDR3 nucleotide sequence: TGTGCCAGCAGCCAAAACCGGGGAGAAGCTTTCTTT. It is translated as CASSQNRGEAFF.

This clone appeared a single time. This chain links TRBV4-3 with TRBJ1-2; the D gene is possibly TRBD1 (6 bases). Germline V gene data show CDR1 as LGHNA and CDR2 as YSLEER. This CDR3 comprises 15 residues. V was clipped by 0 bases and J by 3 bases, with 11 bases between them. The DNA of the CDR3 is TGCGCCAGCAGCCAAGATCACAGGGCCCACTATGGCTACACCTTC. Protein product: CASSQDHRAHYGYTF.

The rearrangement joins TRBV19 to TRBJ1-1, with D maybe TRBD1 (5 bases). This CDR3 is 13 amino acids long. Per germline, CDR1 LNHDA and CDR2 SQIVND (reference sequence). Trimming stripped 6 bases from V and 5 bases from J, with 13 bases between. In DNA form, the CDR3 reads TGTGCCAGTAGGCTCGGGGAGGGGACTGAAGCTTTCTTT. Its protein is CASRLGEGTEAFF.